One sample yielded the 12 T cell receptor beta chains listed below, sequenced in a study of T cell repertoires in aging, cancer and after chemotherapy. TCR beta rearrangements were amplified from peripheral blood genomic DNA. Rearranged V-D-J TRB sequences were amplified with a mixed TRB-A/B primer pool. TCRdb reprocessed the multiplex PCR reads via MiXCR and lists one record per CDR3 protein. This table holds approximately 12,000 distinct CDR3 sequences, 26% found once. The source material was blood. The receptors were gathered from a human donor in good health.

Of note for this clonotype: Given a much more abundant clone one base away, this may be a read error. The gene calls are TRBV30 and TRBJ1-5; 10 positions agree with TRBD1. The CDR3 has 15 residues. CDR1 and CDR2 from the germline V gene are GTSNPN and SVGIG (reference sequence). In DNA form, the CDR3 reads TGTGCCAGGAGTGGGGGGACAGGGGGCAATCAGCCCCAGCATTTT. Translating it yields CARSGGTGGNQPQHF. Supplemented by reference TRBV30 and TRBJ1-5, the full variable domain reads SQTIHQWPATLVQPVGSPLSLECTVEGTSNPNLYWYRQAAGRGLQLLFYSVGIGQISSEVPQNLSASRPQDRQFILSSKKLLLSDSGFYLCARSGGTGGNQPQHFGDGTRLSIL.

The chain joins TRBV7-9 to TRBJ2-1; weak D call: TRBD1 (6 bases). Germline loops: CDR1 SEHNR, CDR2 FQNEAQ (reference sequence). Trimming cost V 5 bases and J 2 bases, with 13 bases left between them. This CDR3 region has 15 residues. The CDR3 coding sequence is TGTGCCAGCAGCCCAAAGCGGACAGCCTACAATGAGCAGTTCTTC. Protein product: CASSPKRTAYNEQFF.

The chain recombines TRBV5-1 with TRBJ2-2; no clear D. CDR3 size: 13 residues. Germline V CDR1 and CDR2: SGHRS, YFSETQ. Trimming removed 6 bases from V and 2 bases from J, with 8 bases in between. This CDR3 is CASNLGNTGELFF. The CDR3 coding sequence is TGCGCCAGCAATTTGGGTAACACCGGGGAGCTGTTTTTT.

Sample share makes this clonotype medium-sized. The J gene is TRBJ1-1, the V gene TRBV19; D is perhaps TRBD1 (5 bases). The CDR3 extends over 14 amino acids. V was shortened by 4 bases and J by 8 bases, with 17 bases between the two germline ends. The germline gives CDR1 LNHDA, CDR2 SQIVND (reference sequence). DNA of the CDR3: TGTGCCAGTAGTACCGAACTGACGGGGACCGAAGCTTTCTTT. Translated, it gives CASSTELTGTEAFF.

V is TRBV28 and J is TRBJ2-7, with D possibly being TRBD2 (5 bases). V lost 2 bases to trimming and J lost 3 bases, with 5 bases between them. This CDR3 has 12 amino acids. Germline V gives CDR1 MDHEN, CDR2 SYDVKM. The CDR3: CASSLAGYEQYF. CDR3 nucleotide sequence: TGTGCCAGCAGTTTAGCGGGCTACGAGCAGTACTTC.

The V and J genes are TRBV27 and TRBJ2-1, with D maybe TRBD2 (5 bases). Germline loops: CDR1 MNHEY, CDR2 SMNVEV (reference sequence). Trimming removed 3 bases from V and 9 bases from J, with 9 bases in between. The CDR3 consists of 12 residues. The CDR3, as DNA: TGTGCCAGCAGTTTCCACCGGGGTGAGCAGTTCTTC. It codes for CASSFHRGEQFF.

This clonotype has just a few counts. The genes are TRBV6-1 and TRBJ2-7, with D possibly being TRBD1 (6 bases). CDR1 and CDR2 (germline): MNHNS, SASEGT. Trimming pared 4 bases from V and 7 bases from J, leaving 14 bases between. The CDR3 has 13 residues. The CDR3, as DNA: TGTGCCAGCAGTGCCAAACAGGGTTGGGAGCAGTACGTC. Protein product: CASSAKQGWEQYV.

V is TRBV7-6 and J is TRBJ1-1; D gene unclear. Germline CDR1 is SGHVS and CDR2 is FNYEAQ. This CDR3 region has 12 residues. The V end lost 3 bases, the J end lost 6 bases, and 8 bases lay between the germline ends. This CDR3 reads CASSFGGAEAFF. The CDR3 region has the DNA TGTGCCAGCAGCTTTGGAGGAGCTGAAGCTTTCTTT.

By share, this clonotype ranks as medium-sized. The chain recombines TRBV7-9 with TRBJ1-2, with unresolved D. V shed 5 bases and J shed 8 bases, with 12 bases lying between them. Germline V gene data show CDR1 as SEHNR and CDR2 as FQNEAQ (reference sequence). The CDR3 consists of 12 residues. For the CDR3, the DNA is TGTGCCAGCAGCCCGAAGGAAGGGGGCTACACCTTC. Translating it yields CASSPKEGGYTF.

With regard to this clonotype: One junction end does not reproduce the germline sequence, and a read error may be involved. The chain links TRBV27 to TRBJ2-5; no clear D. The CDR3 has 13 residues. Germline CDR1 and CDR2: MNHEY and SMNVEV (reference sequence). The CDR3 reads CATSDPNRETQYF. The CDR3 bases are TGTGCCACCAGTGATCCGAATCGGGAGACCCAGTACTTC.

This chain links TRBV5-1 with TRBJ2-1, with 9 nucleotides matching TRBD1. Trimming took 3 bases from V and 1 from J; bases not matched to a gene: 2. CDR3 length equals 15 residues. Germline lookup yields CDR1 SGHRS and CDR2 YFSETQ. CDR3: CASSSGTGSYNEQFF. The DNA of the CDR3 is TGCGCCAGCAGCTCCGGGACAGGGTCCTACAATGAGCAGTTCTTC.

By sample share, this clonotype is medium-sized. The rearrangement links TRBV27 to TRBJ1-2; the D gene is possibly TRBD1 (6 bases). The CDR3 totals 16 residues. The V gene's germline CDR1 is MNHEY and CDR2 SMNVEV (reference sequence). The ends were cut back, 2 bases at V and 4 bases at J, with 17 bases in the middle. The CDR3 region has the DNA TGTGCCAGCAGTTTAGGGGGCGGACCTACGGGCTATGGCTACACCTTC. This sequence encodes CASSLGGGPTGYGYTF.